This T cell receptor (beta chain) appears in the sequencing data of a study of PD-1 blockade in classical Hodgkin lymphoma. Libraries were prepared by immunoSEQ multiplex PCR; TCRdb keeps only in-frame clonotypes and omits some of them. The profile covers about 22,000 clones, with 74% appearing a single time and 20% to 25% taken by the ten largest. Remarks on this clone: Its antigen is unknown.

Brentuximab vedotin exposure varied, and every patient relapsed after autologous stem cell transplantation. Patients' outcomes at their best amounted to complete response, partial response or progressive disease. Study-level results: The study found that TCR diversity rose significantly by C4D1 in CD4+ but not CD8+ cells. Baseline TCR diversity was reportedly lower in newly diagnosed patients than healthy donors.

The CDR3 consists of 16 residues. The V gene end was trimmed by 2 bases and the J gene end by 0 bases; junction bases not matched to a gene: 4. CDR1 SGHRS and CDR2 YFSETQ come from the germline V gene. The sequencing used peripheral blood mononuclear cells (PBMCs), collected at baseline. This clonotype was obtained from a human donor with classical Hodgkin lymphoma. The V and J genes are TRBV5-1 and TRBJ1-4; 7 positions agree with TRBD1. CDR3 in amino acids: CASSFGQAATNEKLFF. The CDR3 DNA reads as TGCGCCAGCAGCTTTGGACAGGCAGCAACTAATGAAAAACTGTTTTTT.